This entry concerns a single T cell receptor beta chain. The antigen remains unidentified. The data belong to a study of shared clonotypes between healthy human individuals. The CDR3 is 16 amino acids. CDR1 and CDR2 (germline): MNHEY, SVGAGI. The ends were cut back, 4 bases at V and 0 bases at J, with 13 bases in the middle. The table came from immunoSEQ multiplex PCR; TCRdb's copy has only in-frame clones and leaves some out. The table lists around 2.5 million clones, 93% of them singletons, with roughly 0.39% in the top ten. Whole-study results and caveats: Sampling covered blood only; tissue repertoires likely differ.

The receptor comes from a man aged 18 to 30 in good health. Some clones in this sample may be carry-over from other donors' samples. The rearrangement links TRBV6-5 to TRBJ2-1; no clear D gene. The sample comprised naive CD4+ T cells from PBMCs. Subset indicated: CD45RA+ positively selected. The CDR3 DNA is TGTGCCAGCAGTTCCCACCGGTCAAGCTCCTACAATGAGCAGTTCTTC. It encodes CASSSHRSSSYNEQFF.